This TCR beta chain comes out of a study of blood T cell repertoires in COVID-19. Turning to the study itself: Collection of acute and convalescent COVID-19 samples took place in the United States, Italy and Spain. PBMCs, B-cell-depleted T cells, or T cells were the source of the cDNA or gDNA that made up the material.

In the original workflow: Estimation of nucleated cell counts was performed using reference gene primer amplification. Data came from immunoSEQ multiplex PCR; TCRdb stores just in-frame clones and leaves some out. V, J and clone size derive from that table, while D and trimming were established from the DNA sequence. The sample has around 100,000 clones, roughly four fifths seen once. This TCR was sampled from a man in his 60s with acute or convalescent COVID-19. The specimen sequenced was peripheral blood.

CDR3 loop: CAWSTGSGNTIYF. CDR3 bases: TGTGCCTGGTCGACGGGCTCTGGAAACACCATATATTTT. The chain recombines TRBV30 with TRBJ1-3; D uncertain. Trimming cost V 5 bases and J 0 bases, with 8 bases left between them. CDR1 GTSNPN and CDR2 SVGIG come from the germline V gene (reference sequence). The CDR3 contains 13 residues.